This T cell receptor beta chain came from a study of T-cell reconstitution after alpha-beta-depleted transplantation in children. Study results and limitations: Reports say that about two months after transplant, the alpha-beta T cells came out of several hundred graft clones that had expanded. Surviving recipient T cells and intrathymic progenitors accounted for some patients' high TCRbeta diversity at day 60. By one year post-transplant, T-cell counts and diversity largely arose from T cells that were newly produced.

Points on this clonotype: Its antigen is not known.

Preparation of the TCRbeta library was carried out with unique molecular identifiers. One entry per CDR3 protein, called by TCRdb with MiXCR from the PCR reads. This sample has about 200,000 distinct CDR3 sequences; about 8.4% occur once, and the top ten carry 35%. The CDR3 spans 15 residues. CDR1 is DFQATT and CDR2 is SNEGSKA in the germline V gene (reference sequence). V dropped 5 bases and J dropped 2; count of bases not matched to a gene: 6. This sample comprised PBMCs, mostly from graft donor cells, obtained 360 days after TCRalphabeta/CD19-depleted stem cell transplant. This sequence originates from a male patient between 2 and 15 years old who had a stem cell transplant for acute myeloid leukemia, so the T cells may come from the graft donor. J is TRBJ2-3 and V is TRBV20-1; the match to TRBD1 covers 11 bases. CDR3 sequence reads: CSARRDRGDTDTQYF. The CDR3 DNA follows: TGCAGTGCTCGCAGGGACAGGGGGGACACAGATACGCAGTATTTT.